This T cell receptor beta chain was sequenced during a study of T-cell memory formation after mild COVID-19. The CDR3 runs to 14 residues. The V gene lost 4 bases and the J gene lost 0 bases, with 7 bases spanning the gap. CDR1 and CDR2 (germline): SQVTM, ANQGSEA. Study-level findings and limits: The pre-infection memory compartment contained some responding clones, suggesting cross-reactive memory joined.

Comment on this clonotype: The antigen remains undetermined.

TCRdb ran MiXCR on the 5' RACE reads and lists one entry per CDR3 protein. Among about 430,000 distinct CDR3 sequences listed, roughly 26% were seen once. This clonotype originated in an adult woman who had mild COVID-19 (a few samples of this study predate the infection). Cell type and time point are not known. This chain connects TRBV29-1 to TRBJ2-6, with D unclear. Sequencing input: PBMCs or a T cell subset sorted from them (not recorded which). CDR3 amino acids: CSVALSSGANVLTF. The CDR3 coding sequence is TGCAGCGTTGCGTTGAGCTCTGGGGCCAACGTCCTGACTTTC.